This paragraph covers one T cell receptor (beta chain) sequence. Its matching antigen is unknown. These data come from a study of graft-versus-host responses after intestinal transplantation. Study-level findings and limits: Present in recipient marrow, GvH clones included some that appeared first in ileum or blood.

TCRdb keeps only in-frame clones here, not all; method: immunoSEQ multiplex PCR. The data show tens of thousands of clones, approximately 78% seen once. CDR1 and CDR2 (germline): SGHAT, FQNNGV. V was clipped by 5 bases and J by 0 bases, with 10 bases between them. This CDR3 has 14 amino acids. The origin of this receptor is a human donor who was the organ donor for an intestinal transplant. The source was unstimulated CD8+ T cells sorted from spleen or lymph node cells, collected before transplant. J is TRBJ1-1 and V is TRBV11-2; D might be TRBD1 (5 bases). The CDR3 sequence is CASSPLGVNTEAFF. CDR3 bases: TGTGCCAGCAGCCCGCTAGGGGTGAACACTGAAGCTTTCTTT. The whole variable domain, remainder taken from reference TRBV11-2 and TRBJ1-1, is EAGVAQSPRYKIIEKRQSVAFWCNPISGHATLYWYQQILGQGPKLLIQFQNNGVVDDSQLPKDRFSAERLKGVDSTLKIQPAKLEDSAVYLCASSPLGVNTEAFFGQGTRLTVV.